The source of this T cell receptor (beta chain) is a study of blood T cells in healthy people across ages. V was clipped by 8 bases and J by 5 bases, with 13 bases between them. Per germline, CDR1 MNHEY and CDR2 SVGAGI. The CDR3 has 13 residues. On this clonotype itself: Its cognate antigen is unknown.

Study-wide results and caveats: PBMCs that were unsorted prevented a conclusive naive versus antigen-experienced comparison.

A sample-barcoded 5' primer and a J-beta primer mix were used in a second PCR of roughly 7 to 11 cycles. TCRdb used MiXCR to reprocess the 5' RACE reads, holding one entry per CDR3 protein. The table records 1.5 million or so distinct CDR3 sequences, 42% of them present only once. Sequencing was done on a sample of blood. The V gene is TRBV6-5, the J gene TRBJ2-1, with no clear D. The sequence was obtained from a woman under 30 in good health. CDR3 sequence: CASGWTNNNEQFF. CDR3 DNA: TGTGCCAGCGGTTGGACCAACAACAATGAGCAGTTCTTC.